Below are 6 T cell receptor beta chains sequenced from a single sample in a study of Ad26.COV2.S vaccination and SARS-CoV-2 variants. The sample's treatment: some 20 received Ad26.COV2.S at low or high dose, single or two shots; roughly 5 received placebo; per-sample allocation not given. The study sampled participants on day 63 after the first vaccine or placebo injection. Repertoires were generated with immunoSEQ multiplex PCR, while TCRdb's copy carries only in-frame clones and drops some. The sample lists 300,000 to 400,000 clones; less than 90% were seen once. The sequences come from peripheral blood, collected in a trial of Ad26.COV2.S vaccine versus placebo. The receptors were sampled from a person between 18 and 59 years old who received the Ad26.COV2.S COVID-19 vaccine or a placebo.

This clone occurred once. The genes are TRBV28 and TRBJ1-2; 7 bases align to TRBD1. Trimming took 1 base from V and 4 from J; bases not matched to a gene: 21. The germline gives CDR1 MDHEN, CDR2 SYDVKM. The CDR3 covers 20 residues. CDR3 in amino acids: CASSLFRRGPAGTVPYGYTF. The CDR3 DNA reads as TGTGCCAGCAGTTTATTCCGCCGGGGGCCCGCCGGGACAGTACCCTATGGCTACACCTTC.

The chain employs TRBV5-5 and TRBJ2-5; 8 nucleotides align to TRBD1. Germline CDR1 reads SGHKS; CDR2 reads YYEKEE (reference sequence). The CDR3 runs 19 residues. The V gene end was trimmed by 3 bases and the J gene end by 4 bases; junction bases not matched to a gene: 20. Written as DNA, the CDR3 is TGTGCCAGCAGCTCCCGCGGCGGACAGGGCTTTACCAGGGGAGAGACCCAGTACTTC. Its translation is CASSSRGGQGFTRGETQYF.

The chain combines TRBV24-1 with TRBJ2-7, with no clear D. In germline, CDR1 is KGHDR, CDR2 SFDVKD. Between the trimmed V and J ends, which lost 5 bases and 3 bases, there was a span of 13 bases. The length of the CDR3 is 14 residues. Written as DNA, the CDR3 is TGTGCCACCAGTGTTAGGCTACCAAACTACGAGCAGTACTTC. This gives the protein CATSVRLPNYEQYF.

In DNA, the CDR3 is TGCAGCGTTGAAGATCCCCTCCCCGGGAGCACAGATACGCAGTATTTT. It is translated as CSVEDPLPGSTDTQYF. The chain has TRBV29-1 and TRBJ2-3, with D hard to call. The V gene lost 0 bases and the J gene lost 0 bases, with 13 bases spanning the gap. In germline, CDR1 is SQVTM, CDR2 ANQGSEA. This CDR3 comprises 16 residues.

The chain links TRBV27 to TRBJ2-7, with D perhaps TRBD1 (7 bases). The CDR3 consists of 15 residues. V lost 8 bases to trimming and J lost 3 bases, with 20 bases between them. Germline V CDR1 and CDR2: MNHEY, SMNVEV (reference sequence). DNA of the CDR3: TGTGCCAGCCAGGCGGGAACAGGGGCGGGCTACGAGCAGTACTTC. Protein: CASQAGTGAGYEQYF.

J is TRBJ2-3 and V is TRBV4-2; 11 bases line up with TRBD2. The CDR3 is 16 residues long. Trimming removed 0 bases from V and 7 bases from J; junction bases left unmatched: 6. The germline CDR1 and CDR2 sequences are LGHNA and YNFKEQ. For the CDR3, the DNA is TGTGCCAGCAGCCAAGATTATAGCGGGAGGGCCCATACGCAGTATTTT. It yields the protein CASSQDYSGRAHTQYF.